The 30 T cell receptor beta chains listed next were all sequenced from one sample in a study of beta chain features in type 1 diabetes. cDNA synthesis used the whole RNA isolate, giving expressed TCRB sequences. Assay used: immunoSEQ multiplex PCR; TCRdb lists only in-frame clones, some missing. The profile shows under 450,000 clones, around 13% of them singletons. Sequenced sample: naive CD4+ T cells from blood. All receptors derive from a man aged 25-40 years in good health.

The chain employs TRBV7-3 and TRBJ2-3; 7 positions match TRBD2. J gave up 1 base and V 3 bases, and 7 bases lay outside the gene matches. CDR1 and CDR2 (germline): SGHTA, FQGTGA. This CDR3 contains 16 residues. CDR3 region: CASSFGPTSGTDTQYF. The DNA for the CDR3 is TGTGCCAGCAGCTTCGGCCCTACTAGCGGCACAGATACGCAGTATTTT.

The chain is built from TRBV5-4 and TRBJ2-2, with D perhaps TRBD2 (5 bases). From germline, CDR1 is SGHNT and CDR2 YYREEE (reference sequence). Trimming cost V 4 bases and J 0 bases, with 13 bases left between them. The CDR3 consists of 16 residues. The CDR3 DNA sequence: TGTGCCAGCAGCGGCCCGCCGGACTCGAACACCGGGGAGCTGTTTTTT. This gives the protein CASSGPPDSNTGELFF.

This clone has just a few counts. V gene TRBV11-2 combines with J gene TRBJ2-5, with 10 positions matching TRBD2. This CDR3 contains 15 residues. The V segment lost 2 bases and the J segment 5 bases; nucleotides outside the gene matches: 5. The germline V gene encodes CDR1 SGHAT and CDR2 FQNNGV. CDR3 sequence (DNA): TGTGCCAGCAGCTTAAGTTCGGGACTAGCGGAGACCCAGTACTTC. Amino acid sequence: CASSLSSGLAETQYF.

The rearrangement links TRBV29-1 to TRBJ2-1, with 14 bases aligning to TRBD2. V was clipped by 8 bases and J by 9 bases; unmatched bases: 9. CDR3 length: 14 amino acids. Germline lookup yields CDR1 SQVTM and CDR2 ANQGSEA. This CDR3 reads CSTGGLAGVGEQFF. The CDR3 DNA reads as TGCAGCACTGGGGGACTAGCGGGAGTGGGTGAGCAGTTCTTC.

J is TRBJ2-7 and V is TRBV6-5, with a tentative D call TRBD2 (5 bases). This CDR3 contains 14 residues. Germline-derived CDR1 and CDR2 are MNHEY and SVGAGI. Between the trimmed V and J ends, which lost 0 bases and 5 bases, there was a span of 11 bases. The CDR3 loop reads CASSYSRVGNEQYF. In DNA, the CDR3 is TGTGCCAGCAGTTACTCGCGGGTTGGGAACGAGCAGTACTTC.

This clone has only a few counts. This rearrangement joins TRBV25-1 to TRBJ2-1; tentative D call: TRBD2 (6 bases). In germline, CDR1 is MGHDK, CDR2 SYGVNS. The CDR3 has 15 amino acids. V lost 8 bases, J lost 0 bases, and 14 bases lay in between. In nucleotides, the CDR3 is TGTGCCAGCTCTAGGAGGGCGGGCTCCTACAATGAGCAGTTCTTC. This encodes CASSRRAGSYNEQFF.

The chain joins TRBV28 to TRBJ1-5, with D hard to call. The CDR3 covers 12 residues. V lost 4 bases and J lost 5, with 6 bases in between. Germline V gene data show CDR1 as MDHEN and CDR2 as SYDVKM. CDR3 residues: CASSSPYQPQHF. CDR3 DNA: TGTGCCAGCAGTTCCCCCTATCAGCCCCAGCATTTT. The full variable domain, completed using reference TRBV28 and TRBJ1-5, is DVKVTQSSRYLVKRTGEKVFLECVQDMDHENMFWYRQDPGLGLRLIYFSYDVKMKEKGDIPEGYSVSREKKERFSLILESASTNQTSMYLCASSSPYQPQHFGDGTRLSIL.

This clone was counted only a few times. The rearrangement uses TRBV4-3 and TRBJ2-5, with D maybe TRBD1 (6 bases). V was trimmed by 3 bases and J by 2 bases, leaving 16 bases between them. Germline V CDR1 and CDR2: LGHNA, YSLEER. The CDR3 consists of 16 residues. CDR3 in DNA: TGCGCCAGCAGCCAGATCGGAAGCAGGGGTCAAGAGACCCAGTACTTC. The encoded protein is CASSQIGSRGQETQYF.

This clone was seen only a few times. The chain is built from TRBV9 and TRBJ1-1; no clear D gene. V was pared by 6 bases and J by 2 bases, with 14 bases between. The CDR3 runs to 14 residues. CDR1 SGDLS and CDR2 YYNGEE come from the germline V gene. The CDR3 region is CASNPRGVNTEAFF. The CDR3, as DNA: TGTGCCAGCAATCCCCGGGGAGTTAACACTGAAGCTTTCTTT.

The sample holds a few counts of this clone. As DNA, the CDR3 is TGTGCCAGCAGTCCGGGGACAGGTCCGTCGGGCGAGCAGTACGTC. Encoded protein: CASSPGTGPSGEQYV. This chain joins TRBV28 and TRBJ2-7; 8 bases align to TRBD1. The CDR3 covers 15 residues. The V gene's germline CDR1 is MDHEN and CDR2 SYDVKM. V was clipped by 5 bases and J by 6 bases; unmatched bases: 12.

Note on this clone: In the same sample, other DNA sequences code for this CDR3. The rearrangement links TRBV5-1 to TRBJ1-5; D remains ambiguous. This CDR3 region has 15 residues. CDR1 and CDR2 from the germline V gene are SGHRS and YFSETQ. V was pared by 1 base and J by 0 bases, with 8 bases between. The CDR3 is CASSLLGYSNQPQHF. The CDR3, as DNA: TGCGCCAGCAGCTTGCTCGGATATAGCAATCAGCCCCAGCATTTT.

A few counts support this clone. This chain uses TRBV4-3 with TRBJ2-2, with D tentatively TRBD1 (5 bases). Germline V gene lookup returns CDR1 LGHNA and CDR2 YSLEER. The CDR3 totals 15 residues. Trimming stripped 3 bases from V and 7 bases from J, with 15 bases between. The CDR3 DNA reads TGCGCCAGCAGCCATCAGGGAACGGGCGGCGGGGAGCTGTTTTTT. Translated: CASSHQGTGGGELFF.

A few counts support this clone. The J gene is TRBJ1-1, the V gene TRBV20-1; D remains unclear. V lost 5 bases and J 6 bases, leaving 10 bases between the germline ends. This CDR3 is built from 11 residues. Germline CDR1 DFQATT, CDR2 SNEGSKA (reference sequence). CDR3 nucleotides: TGCAGTGCTCCCCTTTTGGCTGAAGCTTTCTTT. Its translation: CSAPLLAEAFF.

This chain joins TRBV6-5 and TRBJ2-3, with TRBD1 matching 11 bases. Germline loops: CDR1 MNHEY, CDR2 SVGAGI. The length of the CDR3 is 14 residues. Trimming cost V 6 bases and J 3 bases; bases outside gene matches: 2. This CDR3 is CASRGTGGTDTQYF. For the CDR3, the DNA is TGTGCCAGCAGGGGGACAGGGGGAACAGATACGCAGTATTTT.

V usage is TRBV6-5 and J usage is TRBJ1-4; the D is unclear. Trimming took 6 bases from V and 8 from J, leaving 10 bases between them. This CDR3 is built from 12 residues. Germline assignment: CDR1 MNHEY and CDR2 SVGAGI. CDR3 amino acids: CASSAVGEKLFF. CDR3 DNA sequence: TGTGCCAGCAGCGCCGTCGGCGAAAAACTGTTTTTT.

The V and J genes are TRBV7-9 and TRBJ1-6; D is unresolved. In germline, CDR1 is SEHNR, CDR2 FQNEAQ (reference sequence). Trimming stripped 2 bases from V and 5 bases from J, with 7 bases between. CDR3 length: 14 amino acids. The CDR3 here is CASSLRENNSPLHF. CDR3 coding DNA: TGTGCCAGCAGCTTAAGGGAGAATAATTCACCCCTCCACTTT. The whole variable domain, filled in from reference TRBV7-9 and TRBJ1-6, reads DTGVSQNPRHKITKRGQNVTFRCDPISEHNRLYWYRQTLGQGPEFLTYFQNEAQLEKSRLLSDRFSAERPKGSFSTLEIQRTEQGDSAMYLCASSLRENNSPLHFGNGTRLTVT.

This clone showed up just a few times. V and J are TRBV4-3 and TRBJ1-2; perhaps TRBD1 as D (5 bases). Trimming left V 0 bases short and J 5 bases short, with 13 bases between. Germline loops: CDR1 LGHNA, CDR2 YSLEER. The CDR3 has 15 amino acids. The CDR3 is CASSQENPRGYGYTF. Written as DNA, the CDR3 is TGCGCCAGCAGCCAAGAAAACCCCCGGGGGTATGGCTACACCTTC.

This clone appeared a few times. The chain's CDR3 is CASSIGNGYTF. The CDR3 DNA is TGTGCCAGCTCAATCGGGAATGGCTACACCTTC. The chain employs TRBV7-9 and TRBJ1-2; D unresolved. The CDR3 loop spans 11 amino acids. Trimming pared 8 bases from V and 6 bases from J, leaving 10 bases between. Germline V gene data show CDR1 as SEHNR and CDR2 as FQNEAQ (reference sequence).

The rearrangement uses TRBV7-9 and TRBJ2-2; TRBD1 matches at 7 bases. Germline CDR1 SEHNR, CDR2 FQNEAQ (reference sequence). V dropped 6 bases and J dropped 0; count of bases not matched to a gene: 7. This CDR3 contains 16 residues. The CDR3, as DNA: TGTGCCAGCAGACAACACAGGGGCACGAACACCGGGGAGCTGTTTTTT. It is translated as CASRQHRGTNTGELFF.

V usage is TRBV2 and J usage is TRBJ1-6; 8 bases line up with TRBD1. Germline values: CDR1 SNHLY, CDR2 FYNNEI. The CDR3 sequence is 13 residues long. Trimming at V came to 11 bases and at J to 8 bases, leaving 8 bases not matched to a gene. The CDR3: CAGGDRTYSPLHF. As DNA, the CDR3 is TGTGCCGGGGGGGACAGGACCTATTCACCCCTCCACTTT.

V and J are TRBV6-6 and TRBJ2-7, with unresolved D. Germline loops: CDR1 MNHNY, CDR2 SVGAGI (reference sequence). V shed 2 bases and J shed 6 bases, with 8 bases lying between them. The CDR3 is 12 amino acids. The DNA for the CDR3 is TGTGCCAGCAGTTACGTCGGTGCCGAGCAGTACTTC. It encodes CASSYVGAEQYF.

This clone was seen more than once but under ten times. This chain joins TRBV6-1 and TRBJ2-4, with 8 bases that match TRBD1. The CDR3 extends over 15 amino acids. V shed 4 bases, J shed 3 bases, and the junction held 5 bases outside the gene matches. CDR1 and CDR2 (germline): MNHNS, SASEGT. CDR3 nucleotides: TGTGCCAGCAGTGGAAGCGGACAGGGCAAAAACATTCAGTACTTC. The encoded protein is CASSGSGQGKNIQYF.

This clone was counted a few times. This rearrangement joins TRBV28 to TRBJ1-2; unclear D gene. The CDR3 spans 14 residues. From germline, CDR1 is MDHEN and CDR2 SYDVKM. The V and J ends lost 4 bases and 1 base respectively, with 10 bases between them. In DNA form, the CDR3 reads TGTGCCAGCAGTTCTAGCGGGAGTAACTATGGCTACACCTTC. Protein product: CASSSSGSNYGYTF.

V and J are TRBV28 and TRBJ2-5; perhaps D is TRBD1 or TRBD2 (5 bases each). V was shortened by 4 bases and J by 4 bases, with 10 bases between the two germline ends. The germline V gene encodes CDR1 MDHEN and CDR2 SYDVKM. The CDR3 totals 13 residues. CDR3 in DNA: TGTGCCAGCAGTTCCGGGGCTCCAGAGACCCAGTACTTC. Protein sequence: CASSSGAPETQYF.

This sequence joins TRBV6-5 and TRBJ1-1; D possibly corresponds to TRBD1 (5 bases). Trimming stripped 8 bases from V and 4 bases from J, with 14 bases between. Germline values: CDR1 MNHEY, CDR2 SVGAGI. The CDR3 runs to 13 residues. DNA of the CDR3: TGTGCCAGCCGCCCGGGGGGTAGCACTGAAGCTTTCTTT. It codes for CASRPGGSTEAFF.

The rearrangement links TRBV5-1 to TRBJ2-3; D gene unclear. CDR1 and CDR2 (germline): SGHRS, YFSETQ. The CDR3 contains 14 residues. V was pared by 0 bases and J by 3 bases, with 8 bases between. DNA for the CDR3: TGCGCCAGCAGCTTGGTTGGAGTAACAGATACGCAGTATTTT. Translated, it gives CASSLVGVTDTQYF.

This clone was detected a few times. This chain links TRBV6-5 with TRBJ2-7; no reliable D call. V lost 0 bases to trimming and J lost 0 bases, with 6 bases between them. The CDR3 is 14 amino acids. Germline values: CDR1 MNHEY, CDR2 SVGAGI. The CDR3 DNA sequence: TGTGCCAGCAGTTACTCGCCCTCCTCCTACGAGCAGTACGTC. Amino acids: CASSYSPSSYEQYV.

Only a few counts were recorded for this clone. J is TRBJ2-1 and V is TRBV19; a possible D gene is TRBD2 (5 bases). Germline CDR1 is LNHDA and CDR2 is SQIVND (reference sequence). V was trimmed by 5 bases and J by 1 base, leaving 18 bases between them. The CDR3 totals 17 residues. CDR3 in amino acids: CASSLSPSRRSYNEQFF. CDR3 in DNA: TGTGCCAGTAGTCTATCCCCCAGTAGGAGGTCCTACAATGAGCAGTTCTTC.

CDR3: CAWSVYSGNQYF. The CDR3 DNA sequence: TGTGCCTGGAGTGTCTACAGCGGGAATCAGTACTTC. The chain joins TRBV30 to TRBJ2-4; TRBD2 matches 7 bases. CDR3 length: 12 amino acids. Germline V gene lookup returns CDR1 GTSNPN and CDR2 SVGIG (reference sequence). J lost 12 bases, V lost 0 bases, and 5 bases had no gene match.

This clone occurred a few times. The CDR3 loop reads CASSEGVLRGETQYF. For the CDR3, the DNA is TGTGCCAGCAGTGAAGGGGTATTGCGCGGAGAGACCCAGTACTTC. This chain links TRBV6-1 with TRBJ2-5; D remains ambiguous. This CDR3 has 15 amino acids. V was clipped by 1 base and J by 4 bases, with 13 bases between them. Germline values: CDR1 MNHNS, CDR2 SASEGT.